The entry below describes one T cell receptor beta chain. Its antigen target is currently unknown. No base qualities exist here, and no much larger clone lies one base off it. The collaborating institutions used their own protocols to collect whole blood in K2EDTA tubes. For TCRbeta analysis, collaborator samples were shipped as frozen whole blood, as isolated PBMCs, or as DNA extracted from either sample type. The data are from a study of blood T cell repertoires in COVID-19 (dated by TCRdb to 2020 to 2022). Broadly, across the study: Samples covering the acute and convalescent phases of COVID-19 were provided by collaborators in the United States, Italy and Spain. The prospective study material was composed of cDNA or gDNA derived from T cells, B-cell-depleted T cells, or PBMCs. The dataset comprised deeply sampled blood TCRbeta repertoires from subjects exposed to, actively infected with, or recovered from COVID-19. The repertoires were made available in a free public database intended to serve as a resource for research on the immune response to SARS-CoV-2. The samples were drawn from the first 160 participants of the ongoing ImmuneRACE study and from 950 to 1,500 subjects provided by 6 global collaborators. Nearly every sample came with metadata listing a de-identified subject ID, COVID-19 status, age in years and sex. Where available, HLA class I and class II types were taken from metadata supplied by the sample provider and were not determined by assay-based typing. Study-wide conclusions, independent of this receptor: How much clinical and demographic metadata was included differed by source and by participant, and the metadata was provided uncurated.

TCRbeta CDR3 regions were amplified from genomic DNA by means of the immunoSEQ Assay, a bias-controlled multiplex PCR. As for how the authors treated the data: Nucleated cell counts per sample were estimated from amplification of reference gene primers within the assay. To quantify the absolute abundance of each unique TCRbeta CDR3 rearrangement, sequence reads were collapsed and filtered. For each sample, productive Simpson clonality was calculated as the square root of Simpson's diversity index across productive rearrangements. In TCRdb, the immuneACCESS table is reduced to in-frame sequences with V and J assigned. These tables do not hold every clone; where another copy was compared, an unresolved V gene accounts for under half, and the others remain unexplained. The V and J calls and the clone size are those of that table, but D and trimming were determined from the DNA. Counted in this sample were fewer than 120,000 clones; around 90% of them appeared once. The ten largest clones capture approximately 5% of the sample.

Material for sequencing was peripheral blood. The TCR sequence derives from a human donor in a cohort sampled during active COVID-19.

The CDR3 loop reads CASRPSPLDRYNEQFF. The nucleotide sequence reads as follows: TGTGCCAGCAGACCAAGTCCCCTCGACAGGTACAATGAGCAGTTCTTC. The rearrangement combines TRBV7-8 with TRBJ2-1; tentative D gene TRBD1, with 6 bases matching. V and J are truncated by 6 bases and 4 bases respectively, leaving an intervening sequence of 19 bases. From cysteine to phenylalanine, the CDR3 is 16 amino acids long. The CDR3 DNA has 48 bases and is translated from base 1. Taken from the germline V gene, the CDR1 and CDR2 loops are SGHVS and FQNEAQ.